These T cell receptor beta chains were read from a single sample in a study of blood T cell repertoires in COVID-19. Clones were read by immunoSEQ multiplex PCR, and TCRdb kept only the in-frame ones, dropping some. The sample lists about 140,000 clones; 75% to 90% were seen once. The sample taken for sequencing was peripheral blood. Receptor source: a man between 70 and 80 years old who had recovered from COVID-19. Both conserved end residues are part of each CDR3. Each record gives: clone size, J gene, D gene, V gene, CDR3 DNA, CDR3 protein. D genes are given only for firm matches. Some rows mark clone size as missing; the rest say once, few, many or name a class of expanded clone.

clone size: -; J gene: TRBJ2-1; D gene: TRBD2; V gene: TRBV27; CDR3 DNA: TGTGCCAGCAGTTTCGGATCAGCGGGAGGTAATGAGCAGTTCTTC; CDR3 protein: CASSFGSAGGNEQFF
clone size: once; J gene: TRBJ2-1; D gene: TRBD1; V gene: TRBV27; CDR3 DNA: TGTGCCAGCAGCCGGACAGGGGGTTGGCATGAGCAGTTCTTC; CDR3 protein: CASSRTGGWHEQFF
clone size: -; J gene: TRBJ1-3; D gene: -; V gene: TRBV12-3/TRBV12-4; CDR3 DNA: TGTGCCAGCAGGCAACAGGGTGGAAACACCATATATTTT; CDR3 protein: CASRQQGGNTIYF
clone size: -; J gene: TRBJ1-2; D gene: TRBD1; V gene: TRBV5-8; CDR3 DNA: TGTGCCAGCAGCTTGGCCAGGTGGTCGGGACAGGGGCGGTATGGCTACACCTTC; CDR3 protein: CASSLARWSGQGRYGYTF
clone size: -; J gene: TRBJ2-4; D gene: -; V gene: TRBV28; CDR3 DNA: TGTGCCAGCAGTTTAAGGAGTGAGGCAGGGGCAAGGGACATTCAGTACTTC; CDR3 protein: CASSLRSEAGARDIQYF
clone size: -; J gene: TRBJ2-1; D gene: -; V gene: TRBV19; CDR3 DNA: TGTGCCAGTAGTATAGCGTACAATGAGCAGTTCTTC; CDR3 protein: CASSIAYNEQFF
clone size: -; J gene: TRBJ1-2; D gene: TRBD1; V gene: TRBV2; CDR3 DNA: TGTGCCAGCAGGGGACAGGGAAAGGGTAGCGACTATGGCTACACCTTC; CDR3 protein: CASRGQGKGSDYGYTF
clone size: -; J gene: TRBJ2-3; D gene: -; V gene: TRBV2; CDR3 DNA: TGTGCCAGCAGTGTTGGAGCAACAGATACGCAGTATTTT; CDR3 protein: CASSVGATDTQYF
clone size: -; J gene: TRBJ2-3; D gene: TRBD1; V gene: TRBV3-1/TRBV3-2; CDR3 DNA: TGTGCCAGCAGCCACCGGACAGGGACGACAGATACGCAGTATTTT; CDR3 protein: CASSHRTGTTDTQYF
clone size: -; J gene: TRBJ1-1; D gene: TRBD1; V gene: TRBV7-9; CDR3 DNA: TGTGCCAGCAGCTCGGACAGGGGGCGGACTGAAGCTTTCTTT; CDR3 protein: CASSSDRGRTEAFF
clone size: -; J gene: TRBJ2-5; D gene: TRBD2; V gene: TRBV4-1; CDR3 DNA: TGCGCCAGCAGCCAAGGCCCCAGCGGGAGCTTGGAAGAGACCCAGTACTTC; CDR3 protein: CASSQGPSGSLEETQYF
clone size: -; J gene: TRBJ2-1; D gene: TRBD2; V gene: TRBV2; CDR3 DNA: TGTGCCAGCACGAGCGGGAGAGAAATTGAGCAGTTCTTC; CDR3 protein: CASTSGREIEQFF
clone size: -; J gene: TRBJ2-1; D gene: TRBD2; V gene: TRBV7-6; CDR3 DNA: TGTGCCAGCAGCTTAACAGTGCTAGCGGGAGAGCATGAGCAGTTCTTC; CDR3 protein: CASSLTVLAGEHEQFF
clone size: -; J gene: TRBJ2-7; D gene: -; V gene: TRBV10-3; CDR3 DNA: TGTGCCATAACCCCGGACTTGCGGGGTGTCGAGCAGTACTTC; CDR3 protein: CAITPDLRGVEQYF
clone size: few; J gene: TRBJ2-3; D gene: TRBD2; V gene: TRBV25-1; CDR3 DNA: TGTGCCAGCAGGGACACTAGCGGGAGAAACGCGGATACGCAGTATTTT; CDR3 protein: CASRDTSGRNADTQYF
clone size: -; J gene: TRBJ2-2; D gene: -; V gene: TRBV14; CDR3 DNA: TGTGCCAGCAGCTCCGGGACTCCGCGGGGCGGGGAGCTGTTTTTT; CDR3 protein: CASSSGTPRGGELFF
clone size: once; J gene: TRBJ1-4; D gene: TRBD1; V gene: TRBV28; CDR3 DNA: TGTGCCAGCAGCACCCGGGACAGACTTGAAAAACTGTTTTTT; CDR3 protein: CASSTRDRLEKLFF
clone size: -; J gene: TRBJ1-1; D gene: -; V gene: TRBV27; CDR3 DNA: TGTGCCAGCAGATTGTACCCCGGGAACACTGAAGCTTTCTTT; CDR3 protein: CASRLYPGNTEAFF
clone size: -; J gene: TRBJ2-7; D gene: TRBD2; V gene: TRBV28; CDR3 DNA: TGTGCCAGCAGTTTGAGCGGGAGATCCCCCTACGAGCAGTACTTC; CDR3 protein: CASSLSGRSPYEQYF
clone size: -; J gene: TRBJ1-3; D gene: -; V gene: TRBV12-3/TRBV12-4; CDR3 DNA: TGTGCCAGCAATAAGGGAGGAGGCAACACCATATATTTT; CDR3 protein: CASNKGGGNTIYF
clone size: -; J gene: TRBJ2-1; D gene: TRBD1; V gene: TRBV5-1; CDR3 DNA: TGCGCCAGCAGCCGAAGGGGGACAGGGGCCTACAATGAGCAGTTCTTC; CDR3 protein: CASSRRGTGAYNEQFF
clone size: few; J gene: TRBJ2-4; D gene: TRBD1; V gene: TRBV11-3; CDR3 DNA: TGTGCCAGCAGCCCGGACAGGGGAGACATTCAGTACTTC; CDR3 protein: CASSPDRGDIQYF
clone size: -; J gene: TRBJ2-7; D gene: -; V gene: TRBV30; CDR3 DNA: TGTGCCTGGAGTGTACGTACTCGTACCTACGAGCAGTACTTC; CDR3 protein: CAWSVRTRTYEQYF
clone size: once; J gene: TRBJ2-1; D gene: TRBD2; V gene: TRBV7-7; CDR3 DNA: TGTGCCAGCAGCTCCGGACTAGCGGGGTCCTACAATGAGCAGTTCTTC; CDR3 protein: CASSSGLAGSYNEQFF
clone size: few; J gene: TRBJ2-7; D gene: -; V gene: TRBV2; CDR3 DNA: TGTGCCAGCAGGTTGAGCGGGCTCTACGAGCAGTACTTC; CDR3 protein: CASRLSGLYEQYF
clone size: -; J gene: TRBJ2-7; D gene: -; V gene: TRBV5-1; CDR3 DNA: TGCGCCAGCAGCTCGGGTCAGACGGTAGTCTACGAGCAGTACTTC; CDR3 protein: CASSSGQTVVYEQYF
clone size: -; J gene: TRBJ2-2; D gene: -; V gene: TRBV7-9; CDR3 DNA: TGTGCCAGCAGCGCCGGAGGGCGGGAGAACACCGGGGAGCTGTTTTTT; CDR3 protein: CASSAGGRENTGELFF
clone size: -; J gene: TRBJ2-1; D gene: -; V gene: TRBV18; CDR3 DNA: TGTGCCAGCTCACGTATAAATGAGCAGTTCTTC; CDR3 protein: CASSRINEQFF
clone size: -; J gene: TRBJ2-7; D gene: -; V gene: TRBV6-2/TRBV6-3; CDR3 DNA: TGTGCCAGCAGCCCCCGTCGGACACCCCTCTACGAGCAGTACTTC; CDR3 protein: CASSPRRTPLYEQYF
clone size: -; J gene: TRBJ2-7; D gene: -; V gene: TRBV2; CDR3 DNA: TGTGCCAGCAGTGGTATTTGGACAGAGGTTTACGATGAGCAGTACTTC; CDR3 protein: CASSGIWTEVYDEQYF
clone size: -; J gene: TRBJ1-2; D gene: TRBD1; V gene: TRBV7-2; CDR3 DNA: TGTGCCAGCAGCCAACAGGGGGAATTGGGTGGCTACACCTTC; CDR3 protein: CASSQQGELGGYTF
clone size: -; J gene: TRBJ2-3; D gene: -; V gene: TRBV5-8; CDR3 DNA: TGTGCCAGCAGCGCGGGGGACTTTGGGGGCCGCACAGATACGCAGTATTTT; CDR3 protein: CASSAGDFGGRTDTQYF
clone size: -; J gene: TRBJ1-5; D gene: -; V gene: TRBV10-2; CDR3 DNA: TGCGCCAGCAGTGAGGTGGGCCTTGGTCAGCCCCAGCATTTT; CDR3 protein: CASSEVGLGQPQHF
clone size: -; J gene: TRBJ2-7; D gene: -; V gene: TRBV3-1/TRBV3-2; CDR3 DNA: TGTGCCAGCAGCCAAGCCGCAGGGTTGTCCGAGCAGTACTTC; CDR3 protein: CASSQAAGLSEQYF
clone size: -; J gene: TRBJ2-7; D gene: TRBD1; V gene: TRBV27; CDR3 DNA: TGTGCCAGCAGTTCGACAGGGAACGAGCAGTACTTC; CDR3 protein: CASSSTGNEQYF
clone size: -; J gene: TRBJ1-6; D gene: TRBD1; V gene: TRBV19; CDR3 DNA: TGTGCCAGTAGTATAACAGGGGGCTTGTCACCCCTCCACTTT; CDR3 protein: CASSITGGLSPLHF
clone size: -; J gene: TRBJ2-1; D gene: TRBD2; V gene: TRBV9; CDR3 DNA: TGTGCCAGCAGCGTAGTACTAGCGGGAGCCAATGAGCAGTTCTTC; CDR3 protein: CASSVVLAGANEQFF
clone size: -; J gene: TRBJ2-7; D gene: TRBD1; V gene: TRBV30; CDR3 DNA: TGTGCCTGGAGTGACCCGGCGACAGGGGACCCCAACGAGCAGTACTTC; CDR3 protein: CAWSDPATGDPNEQYF
clone size: -; J gene: TRBJ1-1; D gene: -; V gene: TRBV10-1; CDR3 DNA: TGCGCCAGCAGTGGTACAAAAGCTTTCTTT; CDR3 protein: CASSGTKAFF
clone size: -; J gene: TRBJ1-2; D gene: TRBD1; V gene: TRBV5-1; CDR3 DNA: TGCGCCAGCAGCTCAGGGGGCATGAATGGCTACACCTTC; CDR3 protein: CASSSGGMNGYTF
clone size: -; J gene: TRBJ2-1; D gene: TRBD2; V gene: TRBV2; CDR3 DNA: TGTGCCAGCAGATACCTAGCGGGAGGTGACAATGAGCAGTTCTTC; CDR3 protein: CASRYLAGGDNEQFF
clone size: -; J gene: TRBJ2-7; D gene: -; V gene: TRBV6-6; CDR3 DNA: TGTGCCAGCAGTTACAGGGACATCTACGAGCAGTACTTC; CDR3 protein: CASSYRDIYEQYF
clone size: -; J gene: TRBJ2-7; D gene: -; V gene: TRBV18; CDR3 DNA: TGTGCCAGCTCAAATAATGGAGCTAACTACGAGCAGTACTTC; CDR3 protein: CASSNNGANYEQYF